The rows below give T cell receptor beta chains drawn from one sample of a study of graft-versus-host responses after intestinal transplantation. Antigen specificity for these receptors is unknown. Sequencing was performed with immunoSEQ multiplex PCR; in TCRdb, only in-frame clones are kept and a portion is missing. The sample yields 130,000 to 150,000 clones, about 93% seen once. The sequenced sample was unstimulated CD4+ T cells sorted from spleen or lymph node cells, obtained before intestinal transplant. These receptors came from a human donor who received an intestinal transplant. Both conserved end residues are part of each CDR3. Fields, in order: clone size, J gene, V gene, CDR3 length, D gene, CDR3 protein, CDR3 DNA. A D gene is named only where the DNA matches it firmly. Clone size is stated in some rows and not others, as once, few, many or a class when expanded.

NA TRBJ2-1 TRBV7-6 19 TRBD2 CASSPRWLAGATTYNEQFF TGTGCCAGCAGCCCGCGGTGGCTAGCGGGAGCTACTACCTACAATGAGCAGTTCTTC
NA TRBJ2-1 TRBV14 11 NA CASSHRNEQFF TGTGCCAGCAGTCACCGCAATGAGCAGTTCTTC
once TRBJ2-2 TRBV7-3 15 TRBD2 CATRGGPPNTGELFF TGTGCCACTCGGGGGGGGCCCCCGAACACCGGGGAGCTGTTTTTT
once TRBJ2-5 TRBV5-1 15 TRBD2 CASSLDTGGPETQYF TGCGCCAGCAGCTTGGACACGGGAGGACCAGAGACCCAGTACTTC
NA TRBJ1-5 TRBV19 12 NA CASMGVNQPQHF TGTGCCAGTATGGGGGTCAATCAGCCCCAGCATTTT
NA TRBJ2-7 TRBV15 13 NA CATSRDRQNEQYF TGTGCCACCAGCAGGGACCGACAGAACGAGCAGTACTTC
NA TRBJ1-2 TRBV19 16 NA CASSSGQDNANYGYTF TGTGCCAGTAGTAGTGGGCAGGATAACGCTAACTATGGCTACACCTTC
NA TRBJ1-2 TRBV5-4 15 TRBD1 CASSLGGDRFYGYTF TGTGCCAGCAGCTTGGGAGGGGACAGATTCTATGGCTACACCTTC
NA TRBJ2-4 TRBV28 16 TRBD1 CASSSTGGDPKNIQYF TGTGCCAGCAGTTCGACAGGGGGCGATCCCAAAAACATTCAGTACTTC
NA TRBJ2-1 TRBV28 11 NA CASSRTPQQFF TGTGCCAGCAGTCGTACACCGCAGCAGTTCTTC
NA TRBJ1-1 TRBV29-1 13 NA CSVDEVENTEAFF TGCAGCGTTGATGAGGTTGAGAACACTGAAGCTTTCTTT
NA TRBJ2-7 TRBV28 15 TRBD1 CASSLYRDRGDEQYF TGTGCCAGCAGTCTCTACCGGGACAGGGGAGACGAGCAGTACTTC
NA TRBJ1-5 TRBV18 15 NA CASSPLGQPNQPQHF TGTGCCAGCTCACCGTTAGGACAGCCCAATCAGCCCCAGCATTTT
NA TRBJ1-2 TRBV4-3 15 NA CASSQDARGVRGYTF TGCGCCAGCAGCCAAGATGCCAGGGGCGTGCGGGGCTACACCTTC
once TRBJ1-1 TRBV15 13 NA CATSTVMNTEAFF TGTGCCACCAGCACCGTAATGAACACTGAAGCTTTCTTT
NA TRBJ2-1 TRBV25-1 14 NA CASSESLTDNEQFF TGTGCCAGCAGTGAATCCCTGACAGACAATGAGCAGTTCTTC
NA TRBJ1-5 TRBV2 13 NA CASSVGSNQPQHF TGTGCCAGCAGTGTGGGGAGCAATCAGCCCCAGCATTTT
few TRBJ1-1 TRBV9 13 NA CASSVNWYTEAFF TGTGCCAGCAGCGTTAACTGGTACACTGAAGCTTTCTTT
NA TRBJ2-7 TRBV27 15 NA CASSLVGQLGHEQYF TGTGCCAGCAGTTTAGTAGGGCAATTGGGGCACGAGCAGTACTTC
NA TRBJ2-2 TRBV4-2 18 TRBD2 CASSQVALAGGSPGELFF TGTGCCAGCAGCCAAGTGGCCCTAGCGGGGGGGTCACCCGGGGAGCTGTTTTTT
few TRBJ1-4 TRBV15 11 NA CAPRGDEKLFF TGTGCCCCGCGGGGGGATGAAAAACTGTTTTTT
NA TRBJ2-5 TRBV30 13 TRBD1 CAWRDRGLETQYF TGTGCCTGGAGGGACAGGGGGCTGGAGACCCAGTACTTC
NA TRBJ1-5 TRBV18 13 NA CASSPQGIQPQHF TGTGCCAGCTCACCGCAGGGGATCCAGCCCCAGCATTTT
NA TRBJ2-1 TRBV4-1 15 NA CASSQTGKSFYEQFF TGCGCCAGCAGCCAAACAGGGAAGAGTTTCTATGAGCAGTTCTTC
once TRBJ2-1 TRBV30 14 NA CAWRFPFRMNEQFF TGTGCCTGGAGATTTCCATTTAGGATGAATGAGCAGTTCTTC
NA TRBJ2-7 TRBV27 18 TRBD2 CASSLRGARTSGSYEQYF TGTGCCAGCAGTTTAAGAGGTGCACGGACTAGCGGCTCCTACGAGCAGTACTTC
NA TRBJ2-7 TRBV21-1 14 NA CASLREKSSYEQYF TGTGCCAGCCTAAGGGAAAAGAGCTCCTACGAGCAGTACTTC